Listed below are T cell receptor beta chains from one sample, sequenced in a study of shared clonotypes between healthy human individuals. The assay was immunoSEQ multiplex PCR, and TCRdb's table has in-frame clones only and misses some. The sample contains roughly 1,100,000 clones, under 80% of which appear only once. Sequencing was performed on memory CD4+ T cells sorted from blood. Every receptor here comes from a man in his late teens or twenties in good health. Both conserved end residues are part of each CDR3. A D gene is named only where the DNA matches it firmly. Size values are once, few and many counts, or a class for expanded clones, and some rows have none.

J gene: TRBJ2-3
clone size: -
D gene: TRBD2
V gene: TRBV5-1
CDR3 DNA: TGCGCCAGCAGCGGGACTAGCGGTACGCAGTATTTT
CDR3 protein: CASSGTSGTQYF

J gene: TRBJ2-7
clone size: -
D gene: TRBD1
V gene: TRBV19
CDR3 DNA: TGTGCCAGTAGTATTGGGACAGGGAGGGAGCAGTACTTC
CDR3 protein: CASSIGTGREQYF

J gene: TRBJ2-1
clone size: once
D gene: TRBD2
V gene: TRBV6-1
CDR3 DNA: TGTGCCAGCAGTGAAGGGGCTAGCGGGGGGGCCTCCTACAATGAGCAGTTCTTC
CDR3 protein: CASSEGASGGASYNEQFF

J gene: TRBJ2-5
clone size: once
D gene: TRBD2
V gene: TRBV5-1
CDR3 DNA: TGCGCCAGCAGCTTACTAGCGGGAGGGCCGGTTGGGGAAGAGACCCAGTACTTC
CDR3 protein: CASSLLAGGPVGEETQYF

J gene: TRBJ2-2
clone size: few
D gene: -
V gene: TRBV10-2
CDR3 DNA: TGCGCCAGCAGTGATGGCGGGACGGGGAACACCGGGGAGCTGTTTTTT
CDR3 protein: CASSDGGTGNTGELFF

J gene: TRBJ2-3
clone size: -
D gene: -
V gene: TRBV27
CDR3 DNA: TGTGCCAGCAGTCTAAGAAACCCACCATCGCAGTATTTT
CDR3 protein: CASSLRNPPSQYF

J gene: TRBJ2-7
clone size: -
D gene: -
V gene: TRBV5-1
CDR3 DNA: TGCGCCAGCAGCACATCCTACGGCACAGGCTACGAGCAGTACTTC
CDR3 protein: CASSTSYGTGYEQYF

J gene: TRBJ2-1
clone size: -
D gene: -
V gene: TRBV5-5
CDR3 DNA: TGTGCCAGCAGCCTGCAGATTGCGGATCCCTACAATGAGCAGTTCTTC
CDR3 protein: CASSLQIADPYNEQFF

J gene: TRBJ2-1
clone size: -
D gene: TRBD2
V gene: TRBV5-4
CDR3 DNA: TGTGCCAGCAGCCGCGATAGCGGGAGGAGGGTCTACAATGAGCAGTTCTTC
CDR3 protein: CASSRDSGRRVYNEQFF

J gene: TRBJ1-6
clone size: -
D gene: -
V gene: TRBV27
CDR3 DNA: TGTGCCAGCAGTCCTTCCGGCATATATTCACCCCTCCACTTT
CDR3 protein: CASSPSGIYSPLHF

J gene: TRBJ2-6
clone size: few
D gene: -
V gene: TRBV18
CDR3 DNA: TGTGCCAGCTCAAACTCGGGGGCTGGGGCCAACGTCCTGACTTTC
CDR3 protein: CASSNSGAGANVLTF

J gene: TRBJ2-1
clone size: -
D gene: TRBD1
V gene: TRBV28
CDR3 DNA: TGTGCCAGCAGTGGGGGAGGGACAGGGAAAGTATATGAGCAGTTCTTC
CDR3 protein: CASSGGGTGKVYEQFF

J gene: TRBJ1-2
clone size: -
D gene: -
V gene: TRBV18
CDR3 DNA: TGTGCCAGCTCACCAACAGGTTCAGAGAGTGGCTACACCTTC
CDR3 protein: CASSPTGSESGYTF

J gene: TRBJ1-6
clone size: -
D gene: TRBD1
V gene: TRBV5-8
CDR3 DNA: TGTGCCAGCAGCTTGCGATTTGGGACAGGGGAATCACCCCTCCACTTT
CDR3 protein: CASSLRFGTGESPLHF

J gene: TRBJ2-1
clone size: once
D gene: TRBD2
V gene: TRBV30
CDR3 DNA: TGTGCCTGGAAGACTAGCGGGGCCTACAATGAGCAGTTCTTC
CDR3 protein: CAWKTSGAYNEQFF

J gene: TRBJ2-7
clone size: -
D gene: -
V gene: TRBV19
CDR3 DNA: TGTGCCAGTACCCCGTCGGGTAGCGGTCTTTGGCCTTTCGAGCAGTACTTC
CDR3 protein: CASTPSGSGLWPFEQYF

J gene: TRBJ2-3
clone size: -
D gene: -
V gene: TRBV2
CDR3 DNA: TGTGCCAGCAGGGCGCGGGGGCTCGGCACAGATACGCAGTATTTT
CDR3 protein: CASRARGLGTDTQYF

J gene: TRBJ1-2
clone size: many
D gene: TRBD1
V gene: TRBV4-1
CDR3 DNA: TGCGCCAGCAGCCCCCTGGACAGGGCGGGAGGCTACACCTTC
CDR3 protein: CASSPLDRAGGYTF

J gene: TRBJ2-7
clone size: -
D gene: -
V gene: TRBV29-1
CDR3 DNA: TGCAGCGGCAAGGGGGGAACGGGCTCCTACGAGCAGTACTTC
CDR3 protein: CSGKGGTGSYEQYF

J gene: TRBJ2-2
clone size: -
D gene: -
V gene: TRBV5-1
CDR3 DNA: TGCGCCAGCAGCTTGGGGACGGACACCGGGGAGCTGTTTTTT
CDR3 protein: CASSLGTDTGELFF

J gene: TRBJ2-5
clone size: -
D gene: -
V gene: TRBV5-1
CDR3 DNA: TGCGCCAGCAGCTTGACAGGGAGCCAAGAGACCCAGTACTTC
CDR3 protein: CASSLTGSQETQYF

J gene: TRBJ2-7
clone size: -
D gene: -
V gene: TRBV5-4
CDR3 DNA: TGTGCCAGCAGCTTGGATTCGTGGGGGATGGCATACGAGCAGTACTTC
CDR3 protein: CASSLDSWGMAYEQYF

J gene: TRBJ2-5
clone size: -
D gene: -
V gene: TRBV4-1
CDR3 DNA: TGCGCCAGCAGCCAAGACCACGGGGGTGTCGAGACCCAGTACTTC
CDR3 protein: CASSQDHGGVETQYF

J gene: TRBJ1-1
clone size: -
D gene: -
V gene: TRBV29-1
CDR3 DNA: TGCAGCGTTTCTAGAGGGGAAGCTTTCTTT
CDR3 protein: CSVSRGEAFF

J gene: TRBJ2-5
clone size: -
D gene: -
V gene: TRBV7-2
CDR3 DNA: TGTGCCAGCTCACCTGGGGGGAGGTGGGAGACCCAGTACTTC
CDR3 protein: CASSPGGRWETQYF

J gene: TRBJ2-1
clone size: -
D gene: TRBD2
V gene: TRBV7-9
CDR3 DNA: TGTGCCAGCAGCAAGCGGCCTAGCGGGGGGGCAAATGAGCAGTTCTTC
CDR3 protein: CASSKRPSGGANEQFF

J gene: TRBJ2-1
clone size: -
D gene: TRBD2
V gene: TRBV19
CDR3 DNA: TGTGCCAGTAGTATAAGGCTAGCGGCCTCCTACAATGAGCAGTTCTTC
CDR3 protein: CASSIRLAASYNEQFF